A selection of T cell receptor beta chains follows, all from one sample in a study of T cells expressing NK-cell markers. From the 5' RACE reads, TCRdb lists one entry per CDR3 protein and no DNA. Here the sample table reports 550,000 or so distinct CDR3 sequences. The sequenced material came from blood T cells: a sorted CD56 or NKG2C T cell subset, CD4+ or CD8+ T cells, or bulk PBMC T cells (not recorded which). All receptors come from a man between 18 and 35 years old in good health. The CDR3 runs from the conserved cysteine through the conserved F or W.

TRBV7-2	TRBJ1-5	CASSLESRNQPQHF
TRBV7-8	TRBJ2-1	CASSDPSVGAGWNEQFF
TRBV12-3/TRBV12-4	TRBJ2-2	CASSPARVITGELFF
TRBV30	TRBJ2-3	CAWSGGVASGKDTQYF
TRBV13	TRBJ2-5	CASSSGQFSGETQYF
TRBV15	TRBJ2-7	CATSRDRLGRTREQYF
TRBV3-1	TRBJ2-7	CASSRSGEGAYEQYF
TRBV9	TRBJ1-6	CASSGGQPNSPLHF
TRBV18	TRBJ2-7	CASSRPSVPYEQYF
TRBV7-8	TRBJ1-2	CASSLSRDNGYTF
TRBV11-1	TRBJ2-2	CASSSGAKRGRSLTGELFF
TRBV4-3	TRBJ2-1	CASSPGTRRVNEQFF
TRBV5-1	TRBJ2-3	CASSLPLSPDTQYF
TRBV25-1	TRBJ2-7	CASSGGTITYEQYF
TRBV29-1	TRBJ1-1	CSVAGQGWVAEAFF
TRBV9	TRBJ2-1	CASSVRTSGNGEQFF
TRBV14	TRBJ2-7	CASSQAGHIEQYF
TRBV10-3	TRBJ2-1	CAITTGGNNEQFF
TRBV7-9	TRBJ2-2	CASSSYSGQEVIRELFF
TRBV19	TRBJ1-2	CASRGRGQNYGYTF
TRBV12-3/TRBV12-4	TRBJ1-3	CASRKGFLSGNTIYF
TRBV5-1	TRBJ2-7	CASSLASSDRGSTYEQYF
TRBV27	TRBJ2-4	CASSSRAGGNIQYF
TRBV12-3/TRBV12-4	TRBJ2-5	CASSENQGGTQYF
TRBV15	TRBJ2-2	CATSRGSGTGPNTGELFF
TRBV7-9	TRBJ2-1	CASNGAGGNNEQFF
TRBV6-1	TRBJ2-2	CASSVTRSPGELFF
TRBV14	TRBJ2-2	CASKDGGNTGELFF
TRBV29-1	TRBJ2-1	CSVGSGLDEQFF
TRBV29-1	TRBJ2-5	CSVRSPGQGETQYF
TRBV11-2	TRBJ2-7	CASSLEYWDLNPRNYEQYF
TRBV20-1	TRBJ1-5	CSARDRRGRANQPQHF
TRBV5-1	TRBJ2-1	CASSSAQVADEQFF
TRBV12-3/TRBV12-4	TRBJ2-1	CASSLFAVSYNEQFF
TRBV6-5	TRBJ1-2	CASSLTGGAYRSSGYTF
TRBV6-5	TRBJ2-1	CASPQFGVRCNEQFF
TRBV29-1	TRBJ2-3	CSVEGGLAGGPGTDTQYF
TRBV6-1	TRBJ2-7	CASSTSYGNEQYF
TRBV5-1	TRBJ2-1	CASSYIRPNNEQFF
TRBV24-1	TRBJ2-5	CAVARDSLETQYF
TRBV20-1	TRBJ1-6	CSASRTGDSPLHF
TRBV11-2	TRBJ2-1	CASSLSSLSSNEQFF
TRBV12-3/TRBV12-4	TRBJ2-3	CASSLMGGAQYF
TRBV11-2	TRBJ2-1	CASSFGRGLAGVNEQFF
TRBV6-2/TRBV6-3	TRBJ2-1	CASRDSGLIYNEQFF
TRBV7-2	TRBJ2-5	CASSPDWAGGLLKTQYF
TRBV5-1	TRBJ2-1	CASSLGGGQNNEQFF
TRBV3-1	TRBJ2-5	CASRTQGSGETQYF
TRBV29-1	TRBJ2-3	CSAEVGGVGTDTQYF
TRBV10-3	TRBJ2-1	CAISESGIDEQFF
TRBV5-1	TRBJ2-2	CASSYPPSAQPGELFF
TRBV7-9	TRBJ1-1	CASSLTGNLGTEAFF
TRBV12-3/TRBV12-4	TRBJ2-2	CASELLAGSGELFF